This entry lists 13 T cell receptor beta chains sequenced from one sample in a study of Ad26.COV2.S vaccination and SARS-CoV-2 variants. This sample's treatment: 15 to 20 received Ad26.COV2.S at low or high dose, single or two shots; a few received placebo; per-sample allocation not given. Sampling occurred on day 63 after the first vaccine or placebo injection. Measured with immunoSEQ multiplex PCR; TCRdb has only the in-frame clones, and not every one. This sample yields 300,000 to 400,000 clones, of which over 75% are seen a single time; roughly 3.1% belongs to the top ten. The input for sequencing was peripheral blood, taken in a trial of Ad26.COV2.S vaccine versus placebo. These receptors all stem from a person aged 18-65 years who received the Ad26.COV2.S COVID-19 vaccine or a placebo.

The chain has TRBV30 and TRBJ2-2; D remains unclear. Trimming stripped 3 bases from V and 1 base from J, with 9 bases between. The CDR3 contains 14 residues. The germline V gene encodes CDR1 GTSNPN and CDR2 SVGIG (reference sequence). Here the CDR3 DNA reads TGTGCCTGGAGCCTCGCCAGGAACACCGGGGAGCTGTTTTTT. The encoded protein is CAWSLARNTGELFF.

The CDR3 nucleotides are TGTGCCAGCAGTGATATGGGTCGTGGCTCCTACGAGCAGTACTTC. Encoded protein: CASSDMGRGSYEQYF. The gene calls are TRBV6-1 and TRBJ2-7; D call uncertain. Trimming removed 3 bases from V and 0 bases from J, with 12 bases in between. Germline V gives CDR1 MNHNS, CDR2 SASEGT. This CDR3 comprises 15 residues.

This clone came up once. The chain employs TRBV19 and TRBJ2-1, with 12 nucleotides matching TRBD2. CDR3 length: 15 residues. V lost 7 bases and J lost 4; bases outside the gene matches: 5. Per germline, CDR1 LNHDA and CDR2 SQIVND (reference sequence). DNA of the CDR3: TGTGCCAGTAAAACCCTAGCGGGGGGGTACAATGAGCAGTTCTTC. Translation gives CASKTLAGGYNEQFF.

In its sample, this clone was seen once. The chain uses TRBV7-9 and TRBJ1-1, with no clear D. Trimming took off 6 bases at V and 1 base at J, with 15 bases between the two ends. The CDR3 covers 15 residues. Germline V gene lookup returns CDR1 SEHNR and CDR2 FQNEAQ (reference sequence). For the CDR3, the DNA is TGTGCCAGCAGATCCTCAACCATGGGGAACACTGAAGCTTTCTTT. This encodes CASRSSTMGNTEAFF. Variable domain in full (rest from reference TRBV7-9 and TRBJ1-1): DTGVSQNPRHKITKRGQNVTFRCDPISEHNRLYWYRQTLGQGPEFLTYFQNEAQLEKSRLLSDRFSAERPKGSFSTLEIQRTEQGDSAMYLCASRSSTMGNTEAFFGQGTRLTVV.

The chain's CDR3 is CASAPGASGGYTF. The DNA for the CDR3 is TGTGCCAGTGCCCCGGGCGCCTCTGGAGGCTACACCTTC. The chain joins TRBV19 to TRBJ1-2, with D uncertain. The CDR3 sequence is 13 residues long. Per the germline V gene, CDR1 is LNHDA and CDR2 is SQIVND (reference sequence). V lost 8 bases and J 8 bases, leaving 18 bases between the germline ends.

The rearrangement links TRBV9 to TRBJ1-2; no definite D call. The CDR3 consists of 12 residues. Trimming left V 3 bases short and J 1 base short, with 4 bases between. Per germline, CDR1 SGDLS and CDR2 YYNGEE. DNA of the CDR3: TGTGCCAGCAGCGGGGGTAACTATGGCTACACCTTC. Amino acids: CASSGGNYGYTF.

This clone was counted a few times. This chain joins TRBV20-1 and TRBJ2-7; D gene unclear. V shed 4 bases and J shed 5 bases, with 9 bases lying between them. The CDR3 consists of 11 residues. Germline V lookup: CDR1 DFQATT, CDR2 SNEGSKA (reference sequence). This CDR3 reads CSATSLNEQYF. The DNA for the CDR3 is TGCAGTGCTACTAGTTTAAACGAGCAGTACTTC.

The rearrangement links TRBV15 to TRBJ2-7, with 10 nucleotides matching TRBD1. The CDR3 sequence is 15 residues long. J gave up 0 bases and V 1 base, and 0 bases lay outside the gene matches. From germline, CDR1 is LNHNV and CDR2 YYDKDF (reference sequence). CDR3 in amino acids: CATSRGTGGSYEQYF. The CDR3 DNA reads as TGTGCCACCAGCAGAGGGACAGGGGGCTCCTACGAGCAGTACTTC.

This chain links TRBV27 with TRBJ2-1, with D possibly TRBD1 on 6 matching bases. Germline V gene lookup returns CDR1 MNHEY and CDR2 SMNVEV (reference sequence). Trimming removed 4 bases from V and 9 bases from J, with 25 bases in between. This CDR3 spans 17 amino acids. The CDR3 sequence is CASSSIGGRGPSSEQFF. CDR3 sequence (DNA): TGTGCCAGCAGTTCGATAGGCGGCAGGGGACCATCGAGTGAGCAGTTCTTC.

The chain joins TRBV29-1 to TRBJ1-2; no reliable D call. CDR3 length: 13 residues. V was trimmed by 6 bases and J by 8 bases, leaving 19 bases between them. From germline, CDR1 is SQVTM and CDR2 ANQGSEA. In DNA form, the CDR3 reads TGCAGCGTCGAGGAGGAGTGGGTTTTGGGCTACACCTTC. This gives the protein CSVEEEWVLGYTF.

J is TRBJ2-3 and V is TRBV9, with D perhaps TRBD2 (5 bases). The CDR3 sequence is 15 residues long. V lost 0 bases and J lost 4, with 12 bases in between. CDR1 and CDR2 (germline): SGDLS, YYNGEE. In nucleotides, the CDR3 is TGTGCCAGCAGCGTAGGCGGGTTTCATTCAGATACGCAGTATTTT. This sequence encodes CASSVGGFHSDTQYF.

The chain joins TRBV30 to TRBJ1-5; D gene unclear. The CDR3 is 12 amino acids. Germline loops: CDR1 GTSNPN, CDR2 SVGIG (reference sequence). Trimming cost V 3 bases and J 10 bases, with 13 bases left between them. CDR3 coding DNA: TGTGCCTGGAGCCGTGGGGTCTCTCCCCAGCATTTT. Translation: CAWSRGVSPQHF.

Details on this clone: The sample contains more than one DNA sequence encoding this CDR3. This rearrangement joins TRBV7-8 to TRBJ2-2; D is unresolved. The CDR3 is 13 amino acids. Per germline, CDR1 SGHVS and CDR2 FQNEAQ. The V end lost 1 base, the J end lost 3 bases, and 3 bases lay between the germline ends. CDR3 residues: CASSLVDTGELFF. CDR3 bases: TGTGCCAGCAGCTTAGTCGACACCGGGGAGCTGTTTTTT.